Following are 30 T cell receptor beta chains from one sample sequenced in a study of cytomegalovirus exposure and HLA in healthy donors. Primers for the PCR totalled 60 Vbeta and 13 Jbeta. This table comes from immunoSEQ multiplex PCR, and its TCRdb copy is limited to in-frame clones, with some not included. Of about 76,000 clones listed, under 80% were seen once; the top ten hold 4.9%. The sequencing input was PBMCs. All receptors come from a man in his sixties in good health and CMV-seropositive.

The rearrangement uses TRBV28 and TRBJ2-2, with D hard to call. CDR1 and CDR2 from the germline V gene are MDHEN and SYDVKM. The CDR3 sequence is 13 residues long. The V end lost 7 bases, the J end lost 4 bases, and 10 bases lay between the germline ends. Written as DNA, the CDR3 is TGTGCCAGCACCCATGCAGGCACCGGGGAGCTGTTTTTT. This gives the protein CASTHAGTGELFF.

The CDR3, as DNA: TGTGCCAGCAGCGTCGCAGGGGCCTTCTATGGCTACACCTTC. Amino acid sequence: CASSVAGAFYGYTF. The chain combines TRBV14 with TRBJ1-2; possible D gene TRBD1, 6 bases. CDR1 and CDR2 from the germline V gene are SGHDN and FVKESK. This CDR3 is 14 amino acids long. V gave up 5 bases and J gave up 4 bases, with 14 bases separating them.

This clone showed up just a few times. V and J are TRBV6-6 and TRBJ1-5, with 10 bases that match TRBD1. V lost 5 bases, J lost 2 bases, and 3 bases stayed unmatched. The CDR3 loop spans 15 amino acids. CDR1 is MNHNY and CDR2 is SVGAGI in the germline V gene (reference sequence). The DNA for the CDR3 is TGTGCCAGCAGTCCCGGACAGGGGGGCAATCAGCCCCAGCATTTT. It codes for CASSPGQGGNQPQHF.

The chain has TRBV30 and TRBJ2-7; no reliable D call. The CDR3 length is 17 residues. Germline V gives CDR1 GTSNPN, CDR2 SVGIG (reference sequence). V lost 0 bases and J 6 bases, leaving 24 bases between the germline ends. CDR3 DNA sequence: TGTGCCTGGAGTGTACCGCCCGGAGCGACCCTACTAAGCGAGCAGTACTTC. Translating it yields CAWSVPPGATLLSEQYF.

V gene TRBV30 combines with J gene TRBJ2-7; 14 bases are a match to TRBD2. The CDR3 length is 13 residues. Germline V lookup: CDR1 GTSNPN, CDR2 SVGIG (reference sequence). J lost 7 bases, V lost 5 bases, and 4 bases had no gene match. This CDR3 reads CAWETSGGVEQYF. The CDR3, as DNA: TGTGCCTGGGAGACTAGCGGGGGGGTGGAGCAGTACTTC. Full variable domain (missing parts from reference TRBV30 and TRBJ2-7): SQTIHQWPATLVQPVGSPLSLECTVEGTSNPNLYWYRQAAGRGLQLLFYSVGIGQISSEVPQNLSASRPQDRQFILSSKKLLLSDSGFYLCAWETSGGVEQYFGPGTRLTVT.

This clone was counted between two and nine times. The genes are TRBV6-5 and TRBJ1-2; TRBD1 agrees at 10 bases. V shed 0 bases, J shed 5 bases, and the junction held 3 bases outside the gene matches. This CDR3 has 15 amino acids. Germline CDR1 reads MNHEY; CDR2 reads SVGAGI. The CDR3 loop is CASSYSTGGAYGYTF. The CDR3 DNA sequence: TGTGCCAGCAGTTACTCGACAGGGGGCGCTTATGGCTACACCTTC.

The chain uses TRBV5-4 and TRBJ2-2; 10 bases map to TRBD2. Unmatched junction bases numbered 7, after V lost 3 bases and J lost 5 bases. In germline, CDR1 is SGHNT, CDR2 YYREEE (reference sequence). The CDR3 covers 16 residues. CDR3 protein: CASSSQREGRTGELFF. The CDR3 DNA reads TGTGCCAGCAGCTCGCAGCGGGAGGGCCGAACCGGGGAGCTGTTTTTT.

The J gene is TRBJ1-2, the V gene TRBV20-1; no clear D. The CDR3 loop spans 10 amino acids. The germline V and J ends were trimmed by 6 bases and 7 bases, with 9 bases remaining between them. Germline lookup yields CDR1 DFQATT and CDR2 SNEGSKA (reference sequence). The CDR3 DNA reads as TGCAGTGCCTCTCACGGTGGCTACACCTTC. Residues: CSASHGGYTF.

This sequence joins TRBV9 and TRBJ1-2, with 7 nucleotides matching TRBD1. The germline gives CDR1 SGDLS, CDR2 YYNGEE. This CDR3 contains 14 residues. The V and J ends lost 4 bases and 5 bases, in that order; junction bases with no gene match: 8. The CDR3 loop reads CASSTQGGPYGYTF. The CDR3 DNA follows: TGTGCCAGCAGCACCCAGGGGGGCCCTTATGGCTACACCTTC.

The chain is built from TRBV6-5 and TRBJ1-1, with TRBD1 matching over 8 bases. In germline, CDR1 is MNHEY, CDR2 SVGAGI. The junction had 5 bases not matched to a gene; V was cut back by 0 bases and J by 5 bases. The CDR3 runs to 15 residues. This chain's CDR3 is CASSYSGRGLTEAFF. The CDR3 DNA sequence: TGTGCCAGCAGTTACTCGGGCAGGGGGCTAACTGAAGCTTTCTTT.

Turning to this clone: The junction and the germline gene differ at one end; a read error may be behind it. The genes are TRBV7-9 and TRBJ2-2; D is possibly TRBD2 (6 bases). CDR3 length: 14 residues. Germline CDR1 and CDR2: SEHNR and FQNEAQ (reference sequence). The CDR3 loop is CSSSAGGSQGELFF. CDR3 DNA: TGTTCCAGCAGCGCCGGAGGGAGTCAGGGGGAGCTGTTTTTT.

The chain employs TRBV2 and TRBJ2-4; 8 positions agree with TRBD2. Germline CDR1 reads SNHLY; CDR2 reads FYNNEI. This CDR3 region has 16 residues. Trimming cost V 8 bases and J 2 bases; bases outside gene matches: 11. The CDR3 loop is CASSREGMGSKNIQYF. As DNA, the CDR3 is TGTGCCAGCTCCCGGGAGGGGATGGGGTCCAAAAACATTCAGTACTTC.

The chain couples TRBV11-1 to TRBJ2-1; 8 nucleotides agree with TRBD2. The CDR3 covers 15 residues. The germline gives CDR1 SGHAT, CDR2 FQDESV (reference sequence). V lost 8 bases to trimming and J lost 12 bases; unmatched junction nucleotides: 18. The CDR3 sequence: CASQRGVGTSVSQFF. The CDR3 bases are TGTGCCAGCCAAAGGGGTGTAGGGACTAGTGTGTCGCAGTTCTTC.

The CDR3 bases are TGTGCCAGCAAATACAGGTACGAGCAGTACTTC. Translation gives CASKYRYEQYF. The genes are TRBV28 and TRBJ2-7; tentative D call: TRBD1 (5 bases). The germline V and J ends were trimmed by 7 bases and 4 bases, with 8 bases remaining between them. The CDR3 is 11 residues long. Per the germline V gene, CDR1 is MDHEN and CDR2 is SYDVKM.

The chain uses TRBV5-1 and TRBJ2-3; 7 positions agree with TRBD2. The CDR3 loop spans 15 amino acids. Looked up from germline, CDR1 is SGHRS and CDR2 is YFSETQ. J gave up 6 bases and V 7 bases, and 14 bases lay outside the gene matches. The CDR3 DNA reads TGCGCCAGCGCCGCCGGGACTATTTTATCGGATACGCAGTATTTT. This translates into CASAAGTILSDTQYF.

The CDR3 sequence: CAISDRGGQPQHF. The CDR3 DNA reads as TGTGCCATTTCGGACAGGGGCGGTCAGCCCCAGCATTTT. This sequence joins TRBV6-1 and TRBJ1-5; 9 positions agree with TRBD1. V lost 10 bases to trimming and J lost 6 bases; unmatched junction nucleotides: 7. Germline values: CDR1 MNHNS, CDR2 SASEGT. This CDR3 has 13 residues.

The rearrangement joins TRBV28 to TRBJ2-4; D may be TRBD1 (6 bases). From germline, CDR1 is MDHEN and CDR2 SYDVKM. This CDR3 is 17 amino acids long. Trimming removed 5 bases from V and 0 bases from J, with 17 bases in between. CDR3 in amino acids: CASSLLDRTIAKNIQYF. DNA for the CDR3: TGTGCCAGCAGTCTCCTGGACAGAACAATAGCCAAAAACATTCAGTACTTC.

The genes are TRBV20-1 and TRBJ2-1, with D hard to call. Per germline, CDR1 DFQATT and CDR2 SNEGSKA (reference sequence). The CDR3 runs to 11 residues. V was trimmed by 1 base and J by 14 bases, leaving 12 bases between them. The CDR3: CSARGEVKEFF. CDR3 sequence (DNA): TGCAGTGCTAGAGGAGAGGTAAAGGAGTTCTTC.

This chain joins TRBV11-3 and TRBJ1-1, with a tentative D call TRBD1 (5 bases). Germline-derived CDR1 and CDR2 are SGHNT and YENEEA. CDR3 length: 13 amino acids. V lost 5 bases and J lost 0, with 7 bases in between. In nucleotides, the CDR3 is TGTGCCAGCAGCGGACACTTGAACACTGAAGCTTTCTTT. This encodes CASSGHLNTEAFF.

This clone was seen a single time. This chain uses TRBV29-1 with TRBJ1-1; 7 bases agree with TRBD1. The CDR3 contains 13 residues. V lost 4 bases, J lost 4 bases, and 6 bases stayed unmatched. Per germline, CDR1 SQVTM and CDR2 ANQGSEA. CDR3 nucleotides: TGCAGCGTTGCGGGACAGAGGGGCACTGAAGCTTTCTTT. Its translation is CSVAGQRGTEAFF.

The J gene is TRBJ1-4, the V gene TRBV7-9; TRBD1 matches 7 bases. Germline V gene sequence: CDR1 SEHNR, CDR2 FQNEAQ (reference sequence). V lost 5 bases to trimming and J lost 11 bases; unmatched junction nucleotides: 17. The CDR3 totals 16 residues. This chain's CDR3 is CASSPPRTGPLGKLFF. The CDR3 nucleotides read TGTGCCAGCAGCCCTCCTAGGACAGGCCCTCTAGGGAAACTGTTTTTT.

The V and J genes are TRBV9 and TRBJ2-1, with D hard to call. Trimming took off 0 bases at V and 9 bases at J, with 10 bases between the two ends. This CDR3 has 13 amino acids. CDR1 is SGDLS, CDR2 YYNGEE, per germline. The CDR3 region is CASSVGVHSEQFF. Written as DNA, the CDR3 is TGTGCCAGCAGCGTAGGGGTGCACAGTGAGCAGTTCTTC. Using reference TRBV9 and TRBJ2-1 for the parts outside the CDR3, the full variable domain is DSGVTQTPKHLITATGQRVTLRCSPRSGDLSVYWYQQSLDQGLQFLIQYYNGEERAKGNILERFSAQQFPDLHSELNLSSLELGDSALYFCASSVGVHSEQFFGPGTRLTVL.

The chain recombines TRBV4-2 with TRBJ1-1; D not resolved. Between the trimmed V and J ends, which lost 1 base and 6 bases, there was a span of 9 bases. Germline CDR1 reads LGHNA; CDR2 reads YNFKEQ. The CDR3 has 13 amino acids. The CDR3 reads CASSQAMAAEAFF. CDR3 DNA: TGTGCCAGCAGCCAAGCGATGGCAGCTGAAGCTTTCTTT.

This clone was detected once. This chain links TRBV4-2 with TRBJ2-1; 7 nucleotides agree with TRBD2. Germline loops: CDR1 LGHNA, CDR2 YNFKEQ. Losses at the gene ends were 2 bases for V and 3 bases for J; bases not matched to a gene: 13. CDR3 length: 18 amino acids. The CDR3 bases are TGTGCCAGCAGCCAAATCAACCCGAGCGGGGCCCGCTACAATGAGCAGTTCTTC. Translation gives CASSQINPSGARYNEQFF.

The chain combines TRBV4-1 with TRBJ2-3; D may be TRBD1 (5 bases). The V gene lost 0 bases and the J gene lost 2 bases, with 12 bases spanning the gap. Germline lookup yields CDR1 MGHRA and CDR2 YSYEKL. The CDR3 length is 16 residues. This CDR3 reads CASSQDQGDLTDTQYF. CDR3 bases: TGCGCCAGCAGCCAAGACCAAGGGGATCTCACAGATACGCAGTATTTT.

The chain couples TRBV7-2 to TRBJ1-1, with TRBD1 matching over 8 bases. The CDR3 sequence is 16 residues long. Germline lookup yields CDR1 SGHTA and CDR2 FQGNSA. The trim removed 6 bases at V and 3 bases at J, leaving 12 bases unmatched. In DNA form, the CDR3 reads TGTGCCAGCAGACCCAAACCAGGGGGCGGATACACTGAAGCTTTCTTT. Translation gives CASRPKPGGGYTEAFF. Combining the CDR3 with reference TRBV7-2 and TRBJ1-1 gives the whole variable domain GAGVSQSPSNKVTEKGKDVELRCDPISGHTALYWYRQSLGQGLEFLIYFQGNSAPDKSGLPSDRFSAERTGGSVSTLTIQRTQQEDSAVYLCASRPKPGGGYTEAFFGQGTRLTVV.

This chain uses TRBV9 with TRBJ2-2, with 10 nucleotides matching TRBD1. The V segment lost 0 bases and the J segment 5 bases; nucleotides outside the gene matches: 4. Germline assignment: CDR1 SGDLS and CDR2 YYNGEE. CDR3 length: 16 amino acids. The CDR3 nucleotides read TGTGCCAGCAGCGTAGTAGACAGGGGGCTGACCGGGGAGCTGTTTTTT. Its translation: CASSVVDRGLTGELFF.

The V and J genes are TRBV28 and TRBJ2-7; maybe TRBD2 (6 bases). The germline CDR1 and CDR2 sequences are MDHEN and SYDVKM. This CDR3 spans 13 amino acids. Trimming removed 3 bases from V and 6 bases from J, with 12 bases in between. The CDR3 sequence: CASSFGREREQYF. CDR3 in DNA: TGTGCCAGCAGTTTTGGGCGGGAACGCGAGCAGTACTTC.

The chain has TRBV27 and TRBJ2-1; 8 bases agree with TRBD2. The CDR3 is 15 amino acids. V gave up 3 bases and J gave up 5 bases; unmatched junction bases: 6. CDR1 is MNHEY, CDR2 SMNVEV, per germline (reference sequence). CDR3 nucleotide sequence: TGTGCCAGCAGTTTCGGGAGGGACGGTGACAATGAGCAGTTCTTC. It specifies CASSFGRDGDNEQFF.

The J gene is TRBJ1-1, the V gene TRBV5-1; D is perhaps TRBD1 (6 bases). The CDR3 totals 16 residues. Per germline, CDR1 SGHRS and CDR2 YFSETQ. The germline V and J ends were trimmed by 3 bases and 5 bases, with 20 bases remaining between them. As DNA, the CDR3 is TGCGCCAGCAGCTACACATCCGCAGGTAGGGGGACTGAAGCTTTCTTT. Translation: CASSYTSAGRGTEAFF.